The rows below give T cell receptor beta chains drawn from one sample of a study of T-cell reconstitution after alpha-beta-depleted transplantation in children. Each CDR3 protein is one row after TCRdb ran MiXCR on the PCR reads. The sample has fewer than 90,000 distinct CDR3 sequences, just under 7.5% seen once. The sequenced sample was PBMCs from the stem cell graft donor, obtained from the stem cell graft. The receptor source for this set is a human donor who donated a stem cell graft to a child with acute lymphoblastic leukemia. Each CDR3 is given with its conserved first and last residue. The D gene is left open where the match is weak. Clone size is not always given. Where it is, it says once, few, many or a class for expanded clones.

v_call	d_call	clone_size	j_call	cdr3_aa	cdr3_nt
TRBV9	TRBD1	few	TRBJ2-1	CASSVVPGQGSYNEQFF	TGTGCCAGCAGCGTAGTGCCGGGACAGGGATCCTACAATGAGCAGTTCTTC
TRBV29-1	-	many	TRBJ1-3	CSVELQSSGNTIYF	TGCAGCGTTGAACTTCAGTCCTCCGGAAACACCATATATTTT
TRBV20-1	TRBD1	many	TRBJ1-4	CSAAGTARSPMSNEKLFF	TGCAGTGCCGCTGGGACAGCCCGTTCCCCGATGTCTAATGAAAAACTGTTTTTT
TRBV4-3	-	many	TRBJ1-4	CASSQTGFSNEKLFF	TGCGCCAGCAGCCAAACAGGGTTTTCTAATGAAAAACTGTTTTTT
TRBV12-3/TRBV12-4	-	-	TRBJ1-1	CASNRGGFNTEAFF	TGTGCCAGCAACCGGGGGGGGTTTAACACTGAAGCTTTCTTT
TRBV20-1	-	many	TRBJ2-5	CSARLVGETQYF	TGCAGTGCAAGACTAGTCGGGGAGACCCAGTACTTC
TRBV11-2	-	-	TRBJ1-2	CASSLWDYGYTF	TGTGCCAGCAGCTTATGGGACTATGGCTACACCTTC
TRBV20-1	TRBD1	-	TRBJ2-1	CSAREDRDNEQFF	TGCAGTGCTAGAGAGGACAGGGACAATGAGCAGTTCTTC
TRBV2	-	many	TRBJ1-3	CASVGGRTGNTIYF	TGTGCCAGCGTGGGAGGGAGGACTGGAAACACCATATATTTT
TRBV20-1	-	many	TRBJ2-1	CSARGAGEQFF	TGCAGTGCTAGGGGAGCTGGTGAGCAGTTCTTC
TRBV3-1	-	-	TRBJ1-4	CASSPRGGSEKLFF	TGTGCCAGCAGCCCGAGGGGGGGAAGTGAAAAACTGTTTTTT
TRBV29-1	TRBD1	many	TRBJ2-4	CSADLGQGASNIQYF	TGCAGTGCTGATTTAGGACAGGGGGCCTCAAACATTCAGTACTTC